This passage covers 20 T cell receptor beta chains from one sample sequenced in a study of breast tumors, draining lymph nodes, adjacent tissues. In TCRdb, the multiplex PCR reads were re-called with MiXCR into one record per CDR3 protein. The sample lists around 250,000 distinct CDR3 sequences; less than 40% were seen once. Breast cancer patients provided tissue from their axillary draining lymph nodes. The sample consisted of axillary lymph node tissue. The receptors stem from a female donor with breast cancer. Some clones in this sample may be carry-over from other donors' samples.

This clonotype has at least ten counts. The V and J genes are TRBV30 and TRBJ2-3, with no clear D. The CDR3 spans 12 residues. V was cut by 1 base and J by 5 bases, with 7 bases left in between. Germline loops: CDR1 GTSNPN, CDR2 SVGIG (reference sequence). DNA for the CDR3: TGTGCCTGGAGTGGGTCTTTAGATACGCAGTATTTT. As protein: CAWSGSLDTQYF.

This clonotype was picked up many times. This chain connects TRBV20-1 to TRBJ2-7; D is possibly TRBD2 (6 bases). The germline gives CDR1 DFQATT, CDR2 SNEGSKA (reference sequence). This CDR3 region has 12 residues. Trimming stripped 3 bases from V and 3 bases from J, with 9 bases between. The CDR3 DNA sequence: TGCAGTGCTAGCGGGAGCCTCTACGAGCAGTACTTC. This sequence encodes CSASGSLYEQYF.

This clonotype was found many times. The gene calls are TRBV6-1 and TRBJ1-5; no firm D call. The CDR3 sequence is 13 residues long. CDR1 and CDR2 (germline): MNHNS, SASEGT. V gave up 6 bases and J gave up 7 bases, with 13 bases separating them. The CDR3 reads CASRIQRWQPQHF. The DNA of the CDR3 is TGTGCCAGCAGGATACAGCGGTGGCAGCCCCAGCATTTT.

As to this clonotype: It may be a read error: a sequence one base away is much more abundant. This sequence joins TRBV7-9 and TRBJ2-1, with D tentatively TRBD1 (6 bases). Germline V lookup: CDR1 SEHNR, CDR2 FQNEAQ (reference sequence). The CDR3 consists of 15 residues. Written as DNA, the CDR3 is TGTGCCAGCAGCTTAGCCGCCGGGACACCAAATGGGCAGTTCTTC. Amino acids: CASSLAAGTPNGQFF.

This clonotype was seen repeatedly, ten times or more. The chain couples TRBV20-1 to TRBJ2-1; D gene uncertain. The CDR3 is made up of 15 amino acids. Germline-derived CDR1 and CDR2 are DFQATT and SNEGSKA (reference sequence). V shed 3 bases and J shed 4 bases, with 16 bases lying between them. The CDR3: CSASPPGRNYNEQFF. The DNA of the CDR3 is TGCAGTGCTAGTCCTCCCGGACGTAATTACAATGAGCAGTTCTTC.

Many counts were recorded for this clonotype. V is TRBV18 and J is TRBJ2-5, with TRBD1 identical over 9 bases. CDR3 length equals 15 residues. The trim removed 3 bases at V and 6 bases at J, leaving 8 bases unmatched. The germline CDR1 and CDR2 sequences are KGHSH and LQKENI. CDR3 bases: TGTGCCAGCTCACCTCCGGGACAGGGTGGACAGACCCAGTACTTC. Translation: CASSPPGQGGQTQYF.

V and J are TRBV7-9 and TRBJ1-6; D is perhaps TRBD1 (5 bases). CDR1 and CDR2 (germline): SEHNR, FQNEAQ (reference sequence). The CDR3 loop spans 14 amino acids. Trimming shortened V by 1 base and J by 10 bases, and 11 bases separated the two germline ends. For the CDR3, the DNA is TGTGCCAGCAGCTTAGAGGCAGGGCACTCACCCCTCCACTTT. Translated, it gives CASSLEAGHSPLHF.

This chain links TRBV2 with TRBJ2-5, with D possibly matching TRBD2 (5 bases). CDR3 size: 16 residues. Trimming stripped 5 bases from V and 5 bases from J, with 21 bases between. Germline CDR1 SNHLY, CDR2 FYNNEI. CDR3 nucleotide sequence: TGTGCCAGCAGTCGACGGGATACCGGGATTGGTGAGACCCAGTACTTC. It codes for CASSRRDTGIGETQYF.

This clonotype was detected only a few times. The CDR3: CASTPSGYRQETQYF. The CDR3 region has the DNA TGTGCCAGCACCCCTTCCGGCTACCGACAAGAGACCCAGTACTTC. The genes are TRBV5-4 and TRBJ2-5; unclear D gene. This CDR3 contains 15 residues. Trimming pared 6 bases from V and 2 bases from J, leaving 17 bases between. CDR1 is SGHNT, CDR2 YYREEE, per germline (reference sequence).

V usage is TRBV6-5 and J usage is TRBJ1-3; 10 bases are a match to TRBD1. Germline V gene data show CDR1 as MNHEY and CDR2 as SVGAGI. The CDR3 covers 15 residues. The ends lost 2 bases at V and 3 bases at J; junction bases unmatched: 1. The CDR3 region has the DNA TGTGCCAGCAGTTACGACAGGGGGCTTGGAAACACCATATATTTT. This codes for CASSYDRGLGNTIYF.

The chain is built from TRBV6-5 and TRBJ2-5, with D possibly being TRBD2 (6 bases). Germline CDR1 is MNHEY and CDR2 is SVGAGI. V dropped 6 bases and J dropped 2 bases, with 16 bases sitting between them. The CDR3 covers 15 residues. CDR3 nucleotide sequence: TGTGCCAGCAGACCACGCCTACTAGCACAAGAGACCCAGTACTTC. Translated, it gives CASRPRLLAQETQYF.

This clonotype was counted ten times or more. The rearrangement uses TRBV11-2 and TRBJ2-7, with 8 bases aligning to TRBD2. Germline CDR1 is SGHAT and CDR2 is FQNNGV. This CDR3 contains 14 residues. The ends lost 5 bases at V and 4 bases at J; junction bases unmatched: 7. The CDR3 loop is CASSKLAEDYEQYF. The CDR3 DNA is TGTGCCAGCAGCAAACTAGCGGAAGATTACGAGCAGTACTTC.

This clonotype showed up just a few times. CDR3 protein: CASSLVTYTDTQYF. The CDR3 bases are TGTGCCAGCAGCTTGGTTACGTACACAGATACGCAGTATTTT. The chain combines TRBV5-4 with TRBJ2-3; D is uncertain. Germline values: CDR1 SGHNT, CDR2 YYREEE (reference sequence). Between the trimmed V and J ends, which lost 0 bases and 2 bases, there was a span of 7 bases. The CDR3 runs to 14 residues.

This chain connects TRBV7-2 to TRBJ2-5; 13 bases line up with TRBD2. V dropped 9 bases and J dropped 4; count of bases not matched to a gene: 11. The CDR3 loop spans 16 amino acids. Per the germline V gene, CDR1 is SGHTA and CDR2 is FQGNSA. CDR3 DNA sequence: TGTGCCAGTAGCCTCTGGACTAGCGGGGGTACAGAGACCCAGTACTTC. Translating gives CASSLWTSGGTETQYF.

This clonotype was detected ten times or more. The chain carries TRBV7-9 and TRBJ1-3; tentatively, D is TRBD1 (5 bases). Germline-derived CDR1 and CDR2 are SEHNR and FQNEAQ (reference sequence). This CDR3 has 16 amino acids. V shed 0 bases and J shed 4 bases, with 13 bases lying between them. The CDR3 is CASSLAQGIGGNTIYF. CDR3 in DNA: TGTGCCAGCAGCTTAGCGCAGGGAATCGGAGGAAACACCATATATTTT.

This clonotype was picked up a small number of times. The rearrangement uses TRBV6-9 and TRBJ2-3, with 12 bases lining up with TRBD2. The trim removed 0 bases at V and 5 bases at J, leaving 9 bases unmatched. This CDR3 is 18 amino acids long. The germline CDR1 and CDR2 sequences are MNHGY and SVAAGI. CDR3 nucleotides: TGTGCCAGCAGTTATTCCGGCCGGACTAGCGGGAAGGGAGATACGCAGTATTTT. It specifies CASSYSGRTSGKGDTQYF.

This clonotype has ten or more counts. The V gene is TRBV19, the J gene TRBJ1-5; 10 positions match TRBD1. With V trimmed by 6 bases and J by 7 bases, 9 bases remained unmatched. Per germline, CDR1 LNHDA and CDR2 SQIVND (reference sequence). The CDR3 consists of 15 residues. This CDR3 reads CASSRGQGVGQPQHF. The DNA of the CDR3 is TGTGCCAGTAGCCGAGGACAGGGGGTAGGACAGCCCCAGCATTTT.

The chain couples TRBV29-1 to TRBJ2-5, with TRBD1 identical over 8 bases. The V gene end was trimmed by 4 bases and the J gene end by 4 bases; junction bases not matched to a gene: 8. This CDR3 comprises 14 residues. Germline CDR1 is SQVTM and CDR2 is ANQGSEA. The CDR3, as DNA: TGCAGCGTTGCTCGCGGACAGGGAACAGAGACCCAGTACTTC. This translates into CSVARGQGTETQYF.

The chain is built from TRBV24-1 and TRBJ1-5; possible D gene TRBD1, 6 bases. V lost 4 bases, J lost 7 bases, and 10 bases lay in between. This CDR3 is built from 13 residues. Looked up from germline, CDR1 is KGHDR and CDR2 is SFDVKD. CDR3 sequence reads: CATSEYRDQPQHF. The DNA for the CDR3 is TGTGCCACCAGTGAGTACAGGGACCAGCCCCAGCATTTT.

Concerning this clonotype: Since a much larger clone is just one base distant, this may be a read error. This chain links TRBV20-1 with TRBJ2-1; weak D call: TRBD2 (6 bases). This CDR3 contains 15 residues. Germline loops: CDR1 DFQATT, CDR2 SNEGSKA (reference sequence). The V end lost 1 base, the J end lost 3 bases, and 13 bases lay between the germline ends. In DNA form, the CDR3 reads TGCAGTGCTAGAGTGGGGACTGTGAGCTACAATGAGCAGTTCTTC. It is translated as CSARVGTVSYNEQFF.